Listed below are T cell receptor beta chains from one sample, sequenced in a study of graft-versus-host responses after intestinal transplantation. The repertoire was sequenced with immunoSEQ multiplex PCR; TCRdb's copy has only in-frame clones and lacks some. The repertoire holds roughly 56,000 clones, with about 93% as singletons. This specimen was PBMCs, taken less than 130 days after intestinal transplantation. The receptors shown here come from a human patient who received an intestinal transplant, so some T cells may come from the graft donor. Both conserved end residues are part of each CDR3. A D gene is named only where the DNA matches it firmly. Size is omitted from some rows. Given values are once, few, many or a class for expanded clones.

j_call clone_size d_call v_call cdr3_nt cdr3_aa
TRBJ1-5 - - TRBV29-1 TGCAGCGTGCTGTTAGATAGCAATCAGCCCCAGCATTTT CSVLLDSNQPQHF
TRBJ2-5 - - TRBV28 TGTGCCAGCAGTCGCAGGACAGAACAAGAGACCCAGTACTTC CASSRRTEQETQYF
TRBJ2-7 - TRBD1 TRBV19 TGTGCCAGTAGTACCTCGGGACAGGGGGCTGGGGAGCAGTACTTC CASSTSGQGAGEQYF
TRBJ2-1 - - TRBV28 TGTGCCAGCAGTCAGGGCTCCGGTGAGCAGTTCTTC CASSQGSGEQFF
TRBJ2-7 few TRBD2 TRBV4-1 TGCGCCAGCAGCCACCCGGGACTAGCGGGAGGGCCGGAGAGATACGAGCAGTACTTC CASSHPGLAGGPERYEQYF
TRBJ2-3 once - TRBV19 TGTGCCAGTAGTATAGGGCTGAGCACAGATACGCAGTATTTT CASSIGLSTDTQYF
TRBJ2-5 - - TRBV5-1 TGCGCCAGCAGCTTGGAACCCGGGGGCCGGGAGACCCAGTACTTC CASSLEPGGRETQYF
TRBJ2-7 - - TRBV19 TGTGCCAGTAGTATATACGGGGCCTCCTACGAGCAGTACTTC CASSIYGASYEQYF
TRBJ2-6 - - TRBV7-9 TGTGCCAGCAGCTTAACGTCAGGGGCTGGGGCCAACGTCCTGACTTTC CASSLTSGAGANVLTF
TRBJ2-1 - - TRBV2 TGTGCCAGCAGTGGGGTTTACAATGAGCAGTTCTTC CASSGVYNEQFF
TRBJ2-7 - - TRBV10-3 TGTGCCATCAGTGAGTCGGGTGGGGGAAGCTCCTACGAGCAGTACTTC CAISESGGGSSYEQYF
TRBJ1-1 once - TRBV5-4 TGTGCCAGCAGCTTGGCGAAGGGGGGGAACACTGAAGCTTTCTTT CASSLAKGGNTEAFF